This T cell receptor (beta chain) emerged from a study of control samples from healthy donors and cancer patients. Repertoires were generated with immunoSEQ multiplex PCR, while TCRdb's copy carries only in-frame clones and drops some. The sample contains 99,000 or so clones, 83% of which appear only once. Germline CDR1 and CDR2: SGHAT and FQDESV (reference sequence). The CDR3 contains 15 residues. V shed 5 bases, J shed 4 bases, and the junction held 8 bases outside the gene matches. The chain carries TRBV11-1 and TRBJ2-3, with 8 bases lining up with TRBD1. The TCR sequence derives from a woman aged 45-59 years in good health. Material for sequencing was blood. This CDR3 reads CASSVYRGSADTQYF. The DNA of the CDR3 is TGTGCCAGCAGCGTTTACAGGGGGTCAGCAGATACGCAGTATTTT.